This T cell receptor (beta chain) was recorded in a study of PD-L1 blockade in urothelial cancer (dated by TCRdb to about 2017). In the study overall: Therapy was started in the mid-2010s for all patients, and atezolizumab 1,200 mg was administered intravenously every 3 weeks. TCR sequencing covered pretreatment tumor samples and matched, serially collected peripheral blood taken before and after atezolizumab treatment. Pretreatment blood TCR-seq was available for about 27 patients, at least one posttreatment blood collection was obtained for 25 or so patients, and tumor TCR-seq was available for 25 or so patients. Twenty-five of 29 patients were males with bladder-origin urothelial cancer, and 18 of 29 reported a prior smoking history. An exploratory multi-omic analysis was conducted of the somatic, immune and clinical correlates of response to PD-L1 blockade with atezolizumab in urothelial cancer. Nine patients reached durable clinical benefit, while fewer than 25 patients did not. Patients had an ECOG performance status of 0 or 1 and had received between 0 and 3 prior chemotherapy regimens. Blood samples gave median yields of about 150,000 T cells and some 84,000 unique TCRs, along with a median clonality of approximately 0.08. In the same patients, whole exome sequencing and RNA sequencing of pretreatment tumors were performed in addition to TCR sequencing. Blood samples were analyzed at 3 weeks after treatment start (second dose) and at 6 weeks after treatment start. Durable clinical benefit was defined as progression-free survival longer than 6 months, and TCR features were also tested against progression-free and overall survival.

Note on this clone: Its antigen target is currently unknown. No qualities accompany the bases; no much larger clone lies one base away.

CDR1 and CDR2 are read off the germline V gene as MRHNA and SNTAGT. The V end loses 5 bases and the J end loses 2 bases, and a stretch of 15 bases separates them. Inclusive of the bounding cysteine and phenylalanine, the CDR3 is 15 residues long. Just CDR3 DNA is preserved here, 45 bases in frame from base 1. What the work shows at the level of the full study, not this receptor alone: Among patients with durable benefit, tumor-associated TCR clones showed greater expansion in peripheral blood 3 weeks after treatment started (n ≈ 21, p = 0.022). Improved progression-free and overall survival was found to be associated with pretreatment peripheral blood TCR clonality below the median. Because the sample size was small (n of about 27) and many of the analyses were exploratory, the results are meant to be hypothesis-generating.

The cohort comprised 30 or so patients with locally advanced or metastatic urothelial carcinoma treated at Memorial Sloan Kettering on a trial protocol. Peripheral blood mononuclear cells were collected pretreatment and during treatment, with between 1 and 8 total time points per patient. The Qiagen DNeasy Blood extraction kit was used to purify genomic DNA from total PBMCs and from tumor samples. PBMCs were collected pretreatment and during treatment, and were isolated and stored as previously described. Each PCR received spiked-in synthetic TCR analog templates so that absolute template abundance could be estimated from read counts. TCRbeta CDR3 regions were amplified from genomic DNA with bias-controlled V and J gene primers using the immunoSEQ assay. Sequencing of rearranged TCRbeta segments was performed at approximately 20X coverage. In the original analysis: Clustering was used to correct sequencing errors, and CDR3s were annotated against IMGT to assign V, D and J genes. Out-of-frame and stop-codon sequences were excluded, and only productive TCRbeta rearrangements were used in downstream analyses. Clonality was computed as one minus Shannon entropy normalized by the log of the number of unique productive sequences. Fisher's exact test with Benjamini-Hochberg correction, using a cutoff of adjusted p below 0.01, was how clones that differed between time points or between blood and tumor were identified. This is the immuneACCESS table as TCRdb keeps it, with only in-frame sequences that have V and J called. A part of the clones is gone; compared with another copy, unresolved V genes explain less than half, and the rest is unexplained. The V and J calls and clone size were taken over from that table, and D and trimming were inferred from the DNA. Here the sample has 30,000 to 40,000 clones; over 75% occur a single time. Clones ranked in the top ten supply approximately 8% of the sample.

The chain is made from TRBV6-4 and TRBJ1-2; the best D guess is TRBD1, with 5 bases matching. The source material was PBMCs, sampled around atezolizumab (anti-PD-L1) treatment. This clonotype was obtained from a man between 70 and 80 years old with urothelial cancer. Read as DNA, the sequence is TGTGCCAGCAGTAGTGAGCATCGGGGGAACTATGGCTACACCTTC. Translated, it reads CASSSEHRGNYGYTF.